Each of the 22 T cell receptor beta chains below was sequenced from the same sample in a study of spatial heterogeneity in lung cancer. TCRdb reprocessed the 5' RACE reads via MiXCR and lists one record per CDR3 protein. Here the sample spans around 10,000 distinct CDR3 sequences, nearly 4% being singletons. Time point of the sample: sample taken at primary tumor resection. The study sequenced unsorted whole RNA from tumor, nontumor lung or frozen PBMC. The sequencing here drew on normal lung tissue next to the tumor, taken at surgery. These receptors all come from a male donor with early-stage non-small cell lung cancer.

This clonotype was picked up many times. This beta chain represents an off-target read in a library built for alpha chains; its size is of limited meaning. J is TRBJ2-1 and V is TRBV12-3 or TRBV12-4; 7 nucleotides line up with TRBD1. The CDR3 contains 16 residues. The J segment lost 5 bases and the V segment lost 4 bases, leaving 11 bases of the junction unmatched. CDR3 sequence: CASSSPRDSKNNEQFF. CDR3 in DNA: TGTGCCAGCAGTTCCCCCCGGGACAGTAAAAACAATGAGCAGTTCTTC.

Many counts were recorded for this clonotype. The library was prepared for alpha chains; this beta chain is a stray read, so its frequency means little. The chain joins TRBV6-5 to TRBJ1-1, with TRBD1 matching 7 bases. Per the germline V gene, CDR1 is MNHEY and CDR2 is SVGAGI. This CDR3 contains 17 residues. Trimming at V came to 2 bases and at J to 1 base, leaving 10 bases not matched to a gene. The CDR3 nucleotides read TGTGCCAGCAGTTACGAGAGGGGGCGGCCGGCGAACACTGAAGCTTTCTTT. Its translation: CASSYERGRPANTEAFF.

This clonotype appeared many times. This beta chain is an off-target read within a library intended for alpha chains, so its frequency means little. The J gene is TRBJ2-3, the V gene TRBV7-2; 8 bases fit TRBD1. Unmatched junction bases numbered 10, after V lost 5 bases and J lost 3 bases. The length of the CDR3 is 16 residues. From germline, CDR1 is SGHTA and CDR2 FQGNSA. The CDR3 here is CASSRQGAPRTDTQYF. The DNA of the CDR3 is TGTGCCAGCAGCCGGCAGGGGGCGCCTAGGACAGATACGCAGTATTTT. Full variable domain (remainder filled in from reference TRBV7-2 and TRBJ2-3): GAGVSQSPSNKVTEKGKDVELRCDPISGHTALYWYRQSLGQGLEFLIYFQGNSAPDKSGLPSDRFSAERTGGSVSTLTIQRTQQEDSAVYLCASSRQGAPRTDTQYFGPGTRLTVL.

Many counts were recorded for this clonotype. This beta chain appears as a stray read in a library generated for alpha chains; its size is not informative. The V and J genes are TRBV29-1 and TRBJ2-3; TRBD2 matches at 10 bases. Trimming removed 0 bases from V and 2 bases from J; junction bases left unmatched: 5. CDR1 is SQVTM and CDR2 is ANQGSEA in the germline V gene. The CDR3 consists of 16 residues. The CDR3 nucleotides read TGCAGCGTTGAAGATCCACTAGCGGGGACCACAGATACGCAGTATTTT. Residues: CSVEDPLAGTTDTQYF.

This clonotype was detected ten times or more. The library was built for alpha chains, so this beta chain is an off-target read and its size means little. This chain links TRBV6-6 with TRBJ2-1, with TRBD2 identical over 8 bases. Germline-derived CDR1 and CDR2 are MNHNY and SVGAGI (reference sequence). Losses at the gene ends were 8 bases for V and 2 bases for J; bases not matched to a gene: 8. The length of the CDR3 is 15 residues. CDR3 amino acids: CASSHSGSTYNEQFF. CDR3 sequence (DNA): TGTGCCAGCTCCCACAGCGGGAGCACCTACAATGAGCAGTTCTTC.

This clonotype was picked up many times. The library was prepared for alpha chains; this beta chain is a stray read, so its frequency means little. The chain joins TRBV29-1 to TRBJ2-1, with 8 bases matching TRBD2. CDR1 is SQVTM and CDR2 is ANQGSEA in the germline V gene. V shed 8 bases and J 8 bases; nucleotides not matched to a gene: 14. This CDR3 contains 14 residues. The CDR3 loop is CSTYPPGGAYEQFF. In DNA, the CDR3 is TGCAGCACCTATCCGCCCGGGGGGGCCTATGAGCAGTTCTTC.

Details on this clonotype: This beta chain is an off-target read within a library intended for alpha chains, so its frequency means little. The J gene is TRBJ2-1, the V gene TRBV11-1; weak D call: TRBD2 (6 bases). Germline V gene lookup returns CDR1 SGHAT and CDR2 FQDESV (reference sequence). This CDR3 has 12 amino acids. V shed 7 bases and J shed 13 bases, with 17 bases lying between them. The CDR3: CASNKPGTPQFF. The CDR3 nucleotides are TGTGCCAGCAACAAACCCGGGACTCCTCAGTTCTTC.

This clonotype was seen ten or more times. This beta chain lies outside the target of a library built for alpha chains; its clone size means little. The chain carries TRBV5-1 and TRBJ2-2, with TRBD1 as a possible D gene (5 bases). Trimming stripped 1 base from V and 2 bases from J, with 12 bases between. Germline CDR1 is SGHRS and CDR2 is YFSETQ. The CDR3 loop spans 16 amino acids. CDR3 sequence reads: CASSLSGRANTGELFF. The CDR3 coding sequence is TGCGCCAGCAGCTTGTCGGGCAGGGCTAACACCGGGGAGCTGTTTTTT.

By frequency in the sample, this clonotype is medium-sized. This beta chain is an unintended read in a library built for alpha chains; its size means little. The genes are TRBV7-2 and TRBJ2-1; a weak D match, TRBD2 (5 bases). The CDR3 is made up of 12 amino acids. V shed 6 bases and J shed 13 bases, with 16 bases lying between them. CDR1 and CDR2 (germline): SGHTA, FQGNSA. The CDR3: CASSLYMEVQFF. As DNA, the CDR3 is TGTGCCAGCAGTCTTTATATGGAGGTACAGTTCTTC.

This clonotype is categorized as medium-sized (0.01 to 0.1%). A library prepared for alpha chains yielded this beta chain as an off-target read; its size is of little meaning. This chain connects TRBV12-3 or TRBV12-4 to TRBJ1-1, with D possibly matching TRBD1 (6 bases). V lost 3 bases and J lost 2, with 10 bases in between. The CDR3 spans 14 residues. In DNA form, the CDR3 reads TGTGCCAGCAGTTTCGGCAGGGGAAACACTGAAGCTTTCTTT. Its protein is CASSFGRGNTEAFF.

By sample share, this clonotype is medium-sized (0.01 to 0.1%). This beta chain is off target for a library built for alpha chains, so its abundance means little. The chain combines TRBV6-6 with TRBJ2-3; D call uncertain. In germline, CDR1 is MNHNY, CDR2 SVGAGI (reference sequence). Trimming pared 4 bases from V and 0 bases from J, leaving 5 bases between. This CDR3 comprises 13 residues. CDR3 sequence reads: CASSFDSTDTQYF. For the CDR3, the DNA is TGTGCCAGCAGTTTCGATAGCACAGATACGCAGTATTTT.

Many counts were recorded for this clonotype. Little can be read into the size of this beta chain, an off-target read in a library designed for alpha chains. The gene calls are TRBV11-1 and TRBJ2-5, with 8 bases aligning to TRBD1. The germline V gene encodes CDR1 SGHAT and CDR2 FQDESV (reference sequence). This CDR3 region has 15 residues. V lost 5 bases, J lost 6 bases, and 11 bases stayed unmatched. In DNA, the CDR3 is TGTGCCAGCAGCCCACCCCACAGGGGGGTAAAGACCCAGTACTTC. The encoded protein is CASSPPHRGVKTQYF.

This clonotype was recorded at least ten times. As an off-target read in a library built for alpha chains, this beta chain has a frequency of little significance. This chain joins TRBV5-8 and TRBJ1-1, with TRBD1 matching 9 bases. The CDR3 covers 15 residues. V lost 4 bases to trimming and J lost 1 base; unmatched junction nucleotides: 5. Germline V gene lookup returns CDR1 SGHTS and CDR2 YDEGEE. CDR3 DNA sequence: TGTGCCAGCAGCGCTGGACAGGGGAGGAACACTGAAGCTTTCTTT. This codes for CASSAGQGRNTEAFF.

This clonotype is medium-sized within its sample. This beta chain is a stray read from a library made for alpha chains; its abundance is not meaningful. The V and J genes are TRBV20-1 and TRBJ2-3; D not resolved. Germline values: CDR1 DFQATT, CDR2 SNEGSKA (reference sequence). The CDR3 spans 12 residues. Trimming shortened V by 0 bases and J by 4 bases, and 5 bases separated the two germline ends. CDR3 DNA: TGCAGTGCTAGAGATAACGCAGATACGCAGTATTTT. Its translation is CSARDNADTQYF.

The table lists this clonotype with many counts. The size of this beta chain means little, since it is a stray read in a library made for alpha chains. The V gene is TRBV28, the J gene TRBJ1-2; D is unresolved. The CDR3 contains 12 residues. V lost 7 bases and J lost 4, with 10 bases in between. Germline V gene data show CDR1 as MDHEN and CDR2 as SYDVKM. The CDR3, as DNA: TGTGCCAGCACCAGAGGATCCTATGGCTACACCTTC. Amino acid sequence: CASTRGSYGYTF.

This clonotype is large in the sample. This beta chain is an unintended read in a library built for alpha chains; its size means little. This chain joins TRBV7-9 and TRBJ2-4; 7 bases align to TRBD1. The junction had 3 bases not matched to a gene; V was cut back by 1 base and J by 9 bases. The germline V gene has CDR1 SEHNR and CDR2 FQNEAQ (reference sequence). The CDR3 has 13 residues. The CDR3 region is CASSLGQGGIQYF. The CDR3 bases are TGTGCCAGCAGCTTAGGACAGGGTGGCATTCAGTACTTC.

This clonotype is medium-sized in the sample. This beta chain slipped into a library made for alpha chains as a stray read, so its size is not meaningful. This rearrangement joins TRBV7-6 to TRBJ1-4; TRBD1 might be the D (5 bases). Trimming took 6 bases from V and 3 from J, leaving 11 bases between them. CDR3 length: 14 residues. CDR1 and CDR2 (germline): SGHVS, FNYEAQ. The DNA for the CDR3 is TGTGCCAGCAGTTGGGGGGGTTCTAATGAAAAACTGTTTTTT. This translates into CASSWGGSNEKLFF.

As to this clonotype: With the library built for alpha chains, this beta chain is off target and its frequency is not meaningful. The CDR3 sequence: CASSQRQGGGYTF. The CDR3 DNA sequence: TGTGCCAGCAGCCAAAGACAGGGAGGAGGCTACACCTTC. This chain joins TRBV3-1 and TRBJ1-2; the match to TRBD1 covers 7 bases. CDR1 and CDR2 (germline): LGHDT, YNNKEL (reference sequence). V lost 2 bases, J lost 8 bases, and 5 bases stayed unmatched. The CDR3 extends over 13 amino acids.

There are many counts of this clonotype. This beta chain lies outside the target of a library built for alpha chains; its clone size means little. V usage is TRBV7-6 and J usage is TRBJ2-1, with TRBD2 as a possible D gene (5 bases). This CDR3 is built from 14 residues. CDR1 and CDR2 from the germline V gene are SGHVS and FNYEAQ. Trimming shortened V by 1 base and J by 5 bases, and 9 bases separated the two germline ends. CDR3 DNA sequence: TGTGCCAGCAGCTTAGGAGAGGGAAACAATGAGCAGTTCTTC. This codes for CASSLGEGNNEQFF.

By share of the sample, this clonotype is medium-sized. This beta chain is a stray sequence in a library constructed for alpha chains; its clone size is not meaningful. The chain uses TRBV4-3 and TRBJ2-7; D is unresolved. The germline V and J ends were trimmed by 0 bases and 1 base, with 7 bases remaining between them. The CDR3 totals 14 residues. Germline lookup yields CDR1 LGHNA and CDR2 YSLEER. This CDR3 is CASSQDSLSYEQYF. The CDR3 bases are TGCGCCAGCAGCCAAGATTCGTTGTCCTACGAGCAGTACTTC.

The sample holds many counts of this clonotype. This beta chain is a stray sequence in a library constructed for alpha chains; its clone size is not meaningful. The chain uses TRBV19 and TRBJ2-5, with TRBD1 matching 8 bases. V lost 2 bases and J lost 4; bases outside the gene matches: 9. CDR3 length: 16 residues. Germline V gives CDR1 LNHDA, CDR2 SQIVND (reference sequence). The CDR3: CASSIRAGGRGETQYF. The CDR3 nucleotides are TGTGCCAGTAGTATACGGGCAGGGGGCCGGGGAGAGACCCAGTACTTC.

This clonotype was observed many times. This beta chain is off target for a library built for alpha chains, so its abundance means little. The chain couples TRBV21-1 to TRBJ2-1; TRBD1, as called in the table, went unchecked against the DNA. TRBV21-1 is designated a pseudogene. The CDR3 runs 16 residues. As DNA, the CDR3 is TGTGCCAACTTACGTCGGGACAGGGCGTTCAGTAGTGAGCAGTTCTTC. Its protein is CANLRRDRAFSSEQFF.